A selection of T cell receptor beta chains follows, all from one sample in a study of blood T cell repertoires in COVID-19. Produced via immunoSEQ multiplex PCR; TCRdb's table is partial and in-frame only. Of about 280,000 clones listed, about 82% are singletons. The specimen sequenced was peripheral blood. The receptors derive from a man between 45 and 60 years old with active or convalescent COVID-19. CDR3s include the opening cysteine and the closing phenylalanine or tryptophan. A D gene is named only where the DNA matches it firmly. Size is stated for part of the rows, as once, few or many counts, or as a class when the clone is expanded.

>TRBD2|NA|TRBJ2-2|TRBV5-1
CASSSGLGGGELFF
TGCGCCAGCAGCTCCGGACTAGGTGGGGGGGAGCTGTTTTTT
>TRBD1|NA|TRBJ1-4|TRBV15
CATSRDRGLREKLFF
TGTGCCACCAGCAGAGACAGGGGGCTTCGGGAAAAACTGTTTTTT
>TRBD1|NA|TRBJ2-7|TRBV4-1
CASSRDRGSYEQYF
TGCGCCAGCTCAAGGGACAGGGGTTCCTACGAGCAGTACTTC
>NA|NA|TRBJ2-5|TRBV29-1
CSVRARRETQYF
TGCAGCGTTCGGGCCCGGAGGGAGACCCAGTACTTC
>TRBD1|NA|TRBJ1-1|TRBV9
CASSARQGETEAFF
TGTGCCAGCAGCGCCAGACAGGGTGAAACTGAAGCTTTCTTT
>TRBD2|few|TRBJ2-7|TRBV27
CASSWAGGSYEQYF
TGTGCCAGCAGTTGGGCGGGAGGGAGCTACGAGCAGTACTTC
>NA|few|TRBJ2-7|TRBV9
CASSVDGSWYEQYF
TGTGCCAGCAGCGTAGACGGGAGCTGGTACGAGCAGTACTTC
>NA|NA|TRBJ2-5|TRBV4-2
CASSFTRAETQYF
TGTGCCAGCAGCTTCACTAGGGCGGAGACCCAGTACTTC
>NA|NA|TRBJ2-5|TRBV5-4
CASSLPTQETQYF
TGTGCCAGCAGCTTGCCCACTCAAGAGACCCAGTACTTC
>TRBD2|once|TRBJ2-7|TRBV4-1
CASSQSWTSGSRQYF
TGCGCCAGCAGCCAATCCTGGACTAGCGGGAGTAGGCAGTACTTC
>TRBD1|once|TRBJ2-1|TRBV10-1
CASSQGQGANEQFF
TGCGCCAGCAGTCAGGGACAGGGGGCGAATGAGCAGTTCTTC
>NA|NA|TRBJ1-1|TRBV10-3
CAITAGPKNTEAFF
TGTGCCATCACTGCGGGACCTAAGAACACTGAAGCTTTCTTT
>TRBD1|NA|TRBJ2-5|TRBV7-3
CASSSATGQTQYF
TGTGCCAGCAGCTCCGCGACAGGGCAGACCCAGTACTTC